A selection of T cell receptor beta chains follows, all from one sample in a study of T cell repertoires in aging, cancer and after chemotherapy. TCRdb re-analysed the multiplex PCR reads in MiXCR, keeping a single row per CDR3 protein. In the table there are about 11,000 distinct CDR3 sequences, approximately 30% of which are singletons. The sequencing sample was made of blood. The origin of the receptors is a human donor in good health. The CDR3 runs from the conserved cysteine through the conserved F or W. Fields, in order: D gene, V gene, J gene, clone size, CDR3 protein, CDR3 DNA. D genes are given only for firm matches. For some rows the clone size is stated as once, few or many, or as a class when expanded; others skip it.

.	TRBV27	TRBJ1-6	.	CASSHRESPLHF	TGTGCCAGCAGTCACCGGGAGTCACCCCTCCACTTT
.	TRBV27	TRBJ1-6	.	CASRIGGVNNSPLHF	TGTGCCAGCAGGATCGGAGGGGTAAATAATTCACCCCTCCACTTT
.	TRBV18	TRBJ2-3	few	CASSLQGDTQYF	TGTGCCAGCTCACTCCAAGGAGATACGCAGTATTTT
TRBD1	TRBV6-5	TRBJ1-1	few	CASSRRTGETEAFF	TGTGCCAGCAGCCGGAGGACAGGGGAGACTGAAGCTTTCTTT
TRBD1	TRBV19	TRBJ2-7	.	CASSITGGEQYF	TGTGCCAGTAGTATCACAGGGGGCGAGCAGTACTTC
.	TRBV12-3/TRBV12-4	TRBJ1-5	.	CASRGRGSNQPQHF	TGTGCCAGCAGGGGACGGGGTAGCAATCAGCCCCAGCATTTT
.	TRBV5-4	TRBJ2-5	.	CAISHEGVQETQYF	TGTGCCATCTCGCACGAGGGTGTCCAAGAGACCCAGTACTTC
.	TRBV7-9	TRBJ1-4	.	CASSGWGENEKLFF	TGTGCCAGCAGTGGTTGGGGGGAAAATGAAAAACTGTTTTTT
.	TRBV7-6	TRBJ2-7	few	CASSPAVYYEQYF	TGTGCCAGCAGCCCGGCGGTATACTACGAGCAGTACTTC
TRBD1	TRBV27	TRBJ2-7	medium-sized	CASSPTGQGKNEQYF	TGTGCCAGCAGTCCAACCGGACAGGGGAAGAACGAGCAGTACTTC
.	TRBV7-6	TRBJ2-7	once	CASSLLLVGDNEQYF	TGTGCCAGCAGCTTACTCCTAGTAGGTGACAACGAGCAGTACTTC
.	TRBV19	TRBJ1-5	.	CASSREGMNQPQHF	TGTGCCAGTAGTCGGGAAGGTATGAATCAGCCCCAGCATTTT
.	TRBV29-1	TRBJ2-2	medium-sized	CSSLARNTGELFF	TGCAGCAGTTTGGCCAGGAACACCGGGGAGCTGTTTTTT
TRBD2	TRBV19	TRBJ2-1	few	CASSMGTGLAVFAYNEQFF	TGTGCCAGTAGTATGGGTACGGGACTAGCAGTTTTCGCCTACAATGAGCAGTTCTTC
.	TRBV20-1	TRBJ2-1	few	CSARVGDAYNEQFF	TGCAGTGCTAGGGTTGGTGATGCCTACAATGAGCAGTTCTTC
TRBD1	TRBV13	TRBJ2-7	.	CASSRGTGPFNEQYF	TGTGCCAGCAGCCGCGGGACAGGACCCTTCAACGAGCAGTACTTC
.	TRBV6-1	TRBJ2-3	medium-sized	CASDLEGADTQYF	TGTGCCAGCGACCTTGAGGGGGCAGATACGCAGTATTTT
.	TRBV12-3/TRBV12-4	TRBJ1-2	.	CASSLGEGYTF	TGTGCCAGCAGTCTCGGGGAGGGCTACACCTTC
.	TRBV15	TRBJ2-3	medium-sized	CATSRDRMAQYF	TGTGCCACCAGCAGAGATCGGATGGCGCAGTATTTT
TRBD2	TRBV29-1	TRBJ2-3	.	CSVGIAGSTDTQYF	TGCAGCGTTGGGATAGCGGGGAGCACAGATACGCAGTATTTT
.	TRBV12-3/TRBV12-4	TRBJ2-3	.	CASSLHTDTQYF	TGTGCCAGCAGTTTACACACAGATACGCAGTATTTT
TRBD1	TRBV11-3	TRBJ2-7	medium-sized	CASSLRGRDEQYF	TGTGCCAGCAGTTTGAGGGGGCGCGACGAGCAGTACTTC
.	TRBV20-1	TRBJ2-6	.	CSASFGANVLTF	TGCAGTGCTAGTTTTGGGGCCAACGTCCTGACTTTC
.	TRBV6-6	TRBJ1-3	.	CASSYLPGAGGNTIYF	TGTGCCAGCAGTTACCTTCCGGGGGCGGGGGGAAACACCATATATTTT
TRBD2	TRBV6-1	TRBJ2-1	few	CASREGLGNEQFF	TGTGCCAGCAGGGAGGGACTAGGCAATGAGCAGTTCTTC
.	TRBV20-1	TRBJ2-7	.	CSARETGQVGYEQYF	TGCAGTGCCCGCGAAACAGGGCAGGTAGGGTACGAGCAGTACTTC
.	TRBV6-1	TRBJ2-6	medium-sized	CASYSGSSGANVLTF	TGTGCCAGCTATTCAGGTAGCTCTGGGGCCAACGTCCTGACTTTC
.	TRBV6-5	TRBJ1-3	.	CASSTQGGGNTIYF	TGTGCCAGCAGTACACAGGGAGGTGGAAACACCATATATTTT
TRBD1	TRBV6-5	TRBJ2-7	medium-sized	CASSPYGTGTYEQYF	TGTGCCAGCAGCCCGTACGGGACAGGCACCTACGAGCAGTACTTC
.	TRBV6-1	TRBJ2-3	.	CASSDWGILTDTQYF	TGTGCCAGCAGTGATTGGGGGATCCTCACAGATACGCAGTATTTT
TRBD1	TRBV6-1	TRBJ1-3	once	CASSRVPGQGVGNTIYF	TGTGCCAGCAGTAGGGTCCCGGGACAGGGGGTCGGAAACACCATATATTTT
.	TRBV19	TRBJ2-1	medium-sized	CASSIARAGSSYNEQFF	TGTGCCAGTAGTATAGCTCGGGCGGGAAGCTCCTACAATGAGCAGTTCTTC
.	TRBV19	TRBJ1-3	.	CASSVTVAGNTIYF	TGTGCCAGTAGTGTGACAGTCGCCGGAAACACCATATATTTT
.	TRBV5-6	TRBJ2-5	few	CASSLRETQYF	TGTGCCAGCAGCTTGCGGGAGACCCAGTACTTC
.	TRBV5-1	TRBJ1-1	few	CASSNHRAGSTEAFF	TGCGCCAGCAGCAACCACAGGGCGGGGAGCACTGAAGCTTTCTTT
.	TRBV18	TRBJ2-2	medium-sized	CASSPPRAGWGTGELFF	TGTGCCAGCTCACCACCGAGGGCAGGATGGGGCACCGGGGAGCTGTTTTTT
TRBD2	TRBV6-5	TRBJ2-2	medium-sized	CASSYRDYQTGELFF	TGTGCCAGCAGCTACCGGGACTACCAGACCGGGGAGCTGTTTTTT
.	TRBV19	TRBJ1-5	few	CASSITGNRQPQHF	TGTGCCAGTAGTATCACGGGGAACCGTCAGCCCCAGCATTTT
TRBD1	TRBV30	TRBJ1-2	.	CAWSGTDSSGGYSYGYTF	TGTGCCTGGAGCGGAACGGACTCTTCAGGGGGCTATAGCTATGGCTACACCTTC
.	TRBV6-2/TRBV6-3	TRBJ1-5	.	CASSYPAVRFNQPQHF	TGTGCCAGCAGTTACCCGGCGGTGAGGTTTAATCAGCCCCAGCATTTT
TRBD2	TRBV2	TRBJ2-1	.	CASSDESGRGYNEQFF	TGTGCCAGCAGTGATGAGAGCGGGAGAGGCTACAATGAGCAGTTCTTC
.	TRBV6-5	TRBJ2-2	few	CASTKKGGRANTGELFF	TGTGCCAGCACTAAAAAGGGGGGGCGCGCGAACACCGGGGAGCTGTTTTTT
.	TRBV12-3/TRBV12-4	TRBJ1-2	.	CASRPGPNYGYTF	TGTGCCAGCAGACCGGGGCCTAACTATGGCTACACCTTC
.	TRBV6-1	TRBJ2-2	medium-sized	CASSVLASGELFF	TGTGCCAGCAGCGTTCTTGCGTCCGGGGAGCTGTTTTTT
.	TRBV15	TRBJ2-1	.	CATSREVRDTSHEQFF	TGTGCCACCAGCAGAGAAGTACGGGACACATCCCATGAGCAGTTCTTC